The sequence of this TCR beta chain was determined in a study of control samples from healthy donors and cancer patients. Clones were read by immunoSEQ multiplex PCR, and TCRdb kept only the in-frame ones, dropping some. In the table there are 90,000 to 110,000 clones, about four fifths of which are singletons. V shed 4 bases and J shed 2 bases, with 13 bases lying between them. The CDR3 extends over 15 amino acids. Germline CDR1 is SGDLS and CDR2 is YYNGEE. Sequencing was carried out using blood. The chain combines TRBV9 with TRBJ2-1; unclear D gene. The TCR was taken from a woman between 50 and 59 years old in good health. CDR3 nucleotides: TGTGCCAGCAGCCCGGATGGGCCGCCCTACAATGAGCAGTTCTTC. This gives the protein CASSPDGPPYNEQFF.